The entry below gives a single TCR beta chain sequence along with its context. Its antigen remains unidentified. This specimen belongs to a study of breast tumors, draining lymph nodes, adjacent tissues. V was cut by 4 bases and J by 7 bases, with 14 bases left in between. This CDR3 is built from 13 residues. Study-wide results and caveats: Compared with lymph nodes, tumors were less diverse; compared with nontumor tissue, more. Luminal-like breast cancer showed significantly higher tumor–nontumor repertoire similarity than basal-like. The data were judged consistent with most tumor T cells coming from lymph node and expanding in tumor.

TCRdb re-derived calls from the multiplex PCR reads in MiXCR, one entry per CDR3 protein. The repertoire holds about 52,000 distinct CDR3 sequences, with approximately 45% as singletons. The chain combines TRBV12-3 or TRBV12-4 with TRBJ2-7, with D perhaps matching TRBD2 (5 bases). The TCR was taken from a female donor with breast cancer. Some clones in this sample may be carry-over from other donors' samples. Sequencing input: breast tumor tissue. The chain's CDR3 is CASSSARGYEQYF. Here the CDR3 DNA reads TGTGCCAGCAGTTCAGCTCGGGGTTATGAGCAGTACTTC.